This TCR beta chain was profiled in a study of cytomegalovirus exposure and HLA in healthy donors. On the study more broadly: An early release of data contained 80 million to 85 million unique TCRs, which came from HLA-typed donors. General observations from the study: What a later analysis reportedly showed was that an Asian-associated ancestry cluster had fewer N-insertions than the approximately 700-donor mean. What a later analysis showed was that several of the most significant clusters appeared linked to common viral pathogens.

With regard to this clone: What it binds is unknown.

PCR used 60 Vbeta primers and 13 Jbeta primers. In the authors' methods: In a later analysis, 80 million or so unique TCR beta chains included roughly 11 million shared by two or more donors. Generated by immunoSEQ multiplex PCR, the TCRdb table keeps only in-frame clones and is missing some. V and J calls and clone size are copied from that table; D and trimming were computed from the DNA. This table holds 100,000 or so clones, 76% found once. The CDR3 sequence is 15 residues long. CDR1 and CDR2 (germline): SEHNR, FQNEAQ (reference sequence). J was trimmed by 5 bases and V by 4 bases; bases with no gene match: 5.

The sequencing input was PBMCs. The sequence was obtained from a man aged 35-49 years in good health and CMV-seronegative. V is TRBV7-9 and J is TRBJ2-5, with 12 bases aligning to TRBD2. The chain's CDR3 is CASSSWTSGVETQYF. The CDR3 nucleotides read TGTGCCAGCAGCTCTTGGACTAGCGGGGTGGAGACCCAGTACTTC.